Listed here is a single TCR beta chain. This sample was included in a study of blood T cell repertoires in COVID-19. Across the whole study: Samples came from the United States, Italy and Spain, spanning acute and convalescent COVID-19. PBMCs, B-cell-depleted T cells, or T cells were the source of the cDNA or gDNA that made up the material.

The authors' processing: Reference gene primer amplification yielded estimated nucleated cell counts. Sequenced by immunoSEQ multiplex PCR; TCRdb stores in-frame clones only, minus some. V, J and clone size are those of that table, while D and trimming were read from the DNA. The table shows hundreds of thousands of clones, with about 88% occurring only once. The sample consisted of peripheral blood. The sequence was obtained from a man aged 18 to 30 with COVID-19, enrolled during active disease.

CDR3 amino acids: CASSQGAPVGAFF. In DNA form, the CDR3 reads TGTGCCAGCAGCCAAGGGGCCCCGGTTGGGGCTTTCTTT. The chain has TRBV14 and TRBJ1-1, with D hard to call. Germline V gene lookup returns CDR1 SGHDN and CDR2 FVKESK. CDR3 length: 13 amino acids. V was trimmed by 1 base and J by 11 bases, leaving 14 bases between them.